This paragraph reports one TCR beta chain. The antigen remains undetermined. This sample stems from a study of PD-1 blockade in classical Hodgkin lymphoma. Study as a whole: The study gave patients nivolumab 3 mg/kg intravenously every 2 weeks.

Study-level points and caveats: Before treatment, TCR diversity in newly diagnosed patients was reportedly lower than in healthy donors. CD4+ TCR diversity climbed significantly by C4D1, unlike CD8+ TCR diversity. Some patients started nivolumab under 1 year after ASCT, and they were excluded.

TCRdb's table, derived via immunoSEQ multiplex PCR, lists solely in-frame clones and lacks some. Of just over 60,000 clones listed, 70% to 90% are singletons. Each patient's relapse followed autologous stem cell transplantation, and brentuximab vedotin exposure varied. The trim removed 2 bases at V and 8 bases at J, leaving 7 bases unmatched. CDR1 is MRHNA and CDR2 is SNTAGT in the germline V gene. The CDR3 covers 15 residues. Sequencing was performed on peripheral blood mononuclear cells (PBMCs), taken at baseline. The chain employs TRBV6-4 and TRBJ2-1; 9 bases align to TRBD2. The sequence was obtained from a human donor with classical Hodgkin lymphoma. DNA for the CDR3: TGTGCCAGCAGTGACGCCGCGGGGGGGCCGGATGAGCAGTTCTTC. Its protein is CASSDAAGGPDEQFF.